This TCR beta chain was obtained from a study of blood T cell repertoires in COVID-19. Sequenced by immunoSEQ multiplex PCR; TCRdb stores in-frame clones only, minus some. The sample records about 400,000 clones, 70% to 90% being singletons. Trimming cost V 5 bases and J 6 bases; bases outside gene matches: 3. This CDR3 has 13 amino acids. Germline V lookup: CDR1 SGHAT, CDR2 FQNNGV. Sequencing was done on a sample of PBMCs or T cells enriched from blood (not recorded which). The chain joins TRBV11-2 to TRBJ1-1, with TRBD1 matching 10 bases. The sequence came from a woman between 35 and 50 years old with acute COVID-19. CDR3 sequence: CASSRDRGAEAFF. The CDR3 DNA reads TGTGCCAGCAGCCGGGACAGGGGCGCTGAAGCTTTCTTT.